The T cell receptor (beta chain) under discussion was sequenced for a study of molecular identifiers for immune sequencing clone quantification. TCRdb recomputed calls from the PCR reads with MiXCR, one row per CDR3 protein. This sample has 90,000 or so distinct CDR3 sequences; roughly 21% occur once, and the top ten carry roughly 1%. The study's findings and limits: Spiked-in Jurkat TCR RNA corresponding to one cell was reported as detectable against 1 million or so naive cells.

Sorting defined naive CD8 T cells as CD8+CD4-CCR7+CD45RA+. For this clonotype: As yet, its antigen is unknown.

Source material: naive CD8+ T cells from blood, with Jurkat cell RNA spiked in. As for subset: FACS-sorted CD8+CD4-CCR7+CD45RA+ naive T cells. The receptor was derived from a human donor in good health. Some libraries in this study had Jurkat cell RNA spiked in.

CDR3 sequence (DNA): TGCGCCAGCAGCTTTGGGCGGGGGACACAAGAGACCCAGTACTTC. This encodes CASSFGRGTQETQYF. V is TRBV5-1 and J is TRBJ2-5; TRBD2 might be the D (7 bases). Trimming left V 2 bases short and J 2 bases short, with 13 bases between. Germline V CDR1 and CDR2: SGHRS, YFSETQ. The CDR3 is made up of 15 amino acids.